The next 26 T cell receptor beta chains were all read from a single sample in a study of T cell changes during pregnancy in multiple sclerosis. Assay: immunoSEQ multiplex PCR; the TCRdb copy retains only in-frame clones and omits some. The sample holds 13,000 to 15,000 clones, 85% to 95% seen once. The sample consisted of peripheral blood, taken in the second trimester of pregnancy. Every receptor here comes from a female donor in good health, enrolled as a control in a pregnancy study.

CDR3 in DNA: TGCAGTGCTAGAGAAGGGGTTGGCTACACCTTC. Translating gives CSAREGVGYTF. This chain uses TRBV20-1 with TRBJ1-2; D may be TRBD1 (5 bases). V was shortened by 0 bases and J by 7 bases, with 6 bases between the two germline ends. Germline V gives CDR1 DFQATT, CDR2 SNEGSKA (reference sequence). The CDR3 spans 11 residues.

The genes are TRBV7-3 and TRBJ2-7; 9 bases are a match to TRBD2. Losses at the gene ends were 5 bases for V and 6 bases for J; bases not matched to a gene: 5. Germline V lookup: CDR1 SGHTA, CDR2 FQGTGA. This CDR3 has 13 amino acids. Here the CDR3 reads CASSISGSGEQYF. CDR3 coding DNA: TGTGCCAGCAGCATTAGCGGGAGCGGCGAGCAGTACTTC.

The chain combines TRBV7-8 with TRBJ1-1; 10 nucleotides align to TRBD1. There are 15 residues in the CDR3. V gave up 4 bases and J gave up 3 bases; unmatched junction bases: 5. The V gene's germline CDR1 is SGHVS and CDR2 FQNEAQ. CDR3 DNA: TGTGCCAGCAGCTACATGGGACAGGGGTACACTGAAGCTTTCTTT. Translated: CASSYMGQGYTEAFF.

This sequence joins TRBV29-1 and TRBJ2-5; D may be TRBD2 (6 bases). The CDR3 covers 12 residues. With 8 bases removed from V and 2 bases from J, the gap between germline ends came to 12 bases. CDR1 is SQVTM and CDR2 is ANQGSEA in the germline V gene. For the CDR3, the DNA is TGCAGCTCAAGTAGCGGTCAAGAGACCCAGTACTTC. Its translation is CSSSSGQETQYF.

This sequence joins TRBV4-2 and TRBJ2-5, with TRBD2 matching over 11 bases. The V segment lost 4 bases and the J segment 7 bases; nucleotides outside the gene matches: 8. The CDR3 is 15 residues long. CDR1 is LGHNA and CDR2 is YNFKEQ in the germline V gene. CDR3 nucleotides: TGTGCCAGCAGCCCGGATAGCGGGGGGGTTGGGACCCAGTACTTC. Translation: CASSPDSGGVGTQYF.

This clone was recorded once. The rearrangement links TRBV2 to TRBJ1-2, with D perhaps TRBD1 (6 bases). In germline, CDR1 is SNHLY, CDR2 FYNNEI. V was cut by 3 bases and J by 3 bases, with 11 bases left in between. CDR3 length: 14 residues. The CDR3 DNA follows: TGTGCCAGCAGTGACTCGGGACACTACTATGGCTACACCTTC. This codes for CASSDSGHYYGYTF. Combining the CDR3 with reference TRBV2 and TRBJ1-2 gives the whole variable domain EPEVTQTPSHQVTQMGQEVILRCVPISNHLYFYWYRQILGQKVEFLVSFYNNEISEKSEIFDDQFSVERPDGSNFTLKIRSTKLEDSAMYFCASSDSGHYYGYTFGSGTRLTVV.

The genes are TRBV11-2 and TRBJ1-2, with 7 bases lining up with TRBD1. The length of the CDR3 is 12 residues. Germline CDR1 is SGHAT and CDR2 is FQNNGV. Trimming at V came to 4 bases and at J to 7 bases, leaving 3 bases not matched to a gene. The CDR3 DNA follows: TGTGCCAGCAGCTCGACAGGGTTTGGCTACACCTTC. This sequence encodes CASSSTGFGYTF.

The chain recombines TRBV11-3 with TRBJ2-1, with 9 positions matching TRBD2. The ends lost 6 bases at V and 0 bases at J; junction bases unmatched: 6. This CDR3 has 16 residues. CDR1 SGHNT and CDR2 YENEEA come from the germline V gene. For the CDR3, the DNA is TGTGCCAGCAGTCTTAGCGGGGGAAGCTCCTACAATGAGCAGTTCTTC. As protein: CASSLSGGSSYNEQFF.

The chain employs TRBV12-5 and TRBJ1-1, with D perhaps TRBD1 (5 bases). The CDR3 consists of 16 residues. Trimming cost V 1 base and J 2 bases, with 14 bases left between them. Germline V gene data show CDR1 as LGHNT and CDR2 as FRNRAP. The CDR3 nucleotides read TGTGCTAGTGGTTTGGGAGGTGGCGGGGGAAACACTGAAGCTTTCTTT. Translation: CASGLGGGGGNTEAFF.

The rearrangement joins TRBV18 to TRBJ1-4; D ambiguous. The V and J ends lost 6 bases and 6 bases respectively, with 17 bases between them. The CDR3 spans 15 residues. Germline loops: CDR1 KGHSH, CDR2 LQKENI. The CDR3 DNA follows: TGTGCCAGCTCCCCAACCGCGGGGATAGATGAAAAACTGTTTTTT. Encoded protein: CASSPTAGIDEKLFF. Filled out from reference TRBV18 and TRBJ1-4, the complete variable domain reads NAGVMQNPRHLVRRRGQEARLRCSPMKGHSHVYWYRQLPEEGLKFMVYLQKENIIDESGMPKERFSAEFPKEGPSILRIQQVVRGDSAAYFCASSPTAGIDEKLFFGSGTQLSVL.

The CDR3 is CASSEAGGYGYTF. The CDR3 DNA is TGTGCCAGCAGTGAAGCGGGGGGCTATGGCTACACCTTC. The J gene is TRBJ1-2, the V gene TRBV6-1; TRBD1 is a possible D gene (5 bases). The length of the CDR3 is 13 residues. Per germline, CDR1 MNHNS and CDR2 SASEGT. Trimming removed 0 bases from V and 4 bases from J, with 6 bases in between.

This clone was picked up one time. The chain employs TRBV5-5 and TRBJ1-2, with a tentative D call TRBD1 (5 bases). Germline V gives CDR1 SGHKS, CDR2 YYEKEE (reference sequence). The CDR3 runs to 15 residues. The V end lost 2 bases, the J end lost 4 bases, and 15 bases lay between the germline ends. The CDR3 spells CASSFSTEPLYGYTF. DNA of the CDR3: TGTGCCAGCAGCTTCTCGACAGAACCCCTCTATGGCTACACCTTC. Looking up the rest from reference TRBV5-5 and TRBJ1-2 gives the full variable domain: DAGVTQSPTHLIKTRGQQVTLRCSPISGHKSVSWYQQVLGQGPQFIFQYYEKEERGRGNFPDRFSARQFPNYSSELNVNALLLGDSALYLCASSFSTEPLYGYTFGSGTRLTVV.

V and J are TRBV15 and TRBJ2-5, with 11 bases identical to TRBD1. The last part of the DNA fits TRBJ2-7 better; the J call may be wrong. The CDR3 is 15 amino acids. Germline CDR1 reads LNHNV; CDR2 reads YYDKDF (reference sequence). CDR3 DNA: TGTGCCACCAGCTTAGGACAGGGGGCTATCGACGAGCAGTACTTC. It codes for CATSLGQGAIDEQYF.

The chain has TRBV5-4 and TRBJ2-3; weak D call: TRBD1 (7 bases). The CDR3 totals 15 residues. Germline values: CDR1 SGHNT, CDR2 YYREEE (reference sequence). V was pared by 4 bases and J by 1 base, with 13 bases between. CDR3 sequence reads: CASSPGGWGTDTQYF. The DNA of the CDR3 is TGTGCCAGCAGCCCAGGGGGGTGGGGCACAGATACGCAGTATTTT.

CDR3 sequence reads: CASSYRGGGGMNTEAFF. In DNA form, the CDR3 reads TGTGCCAGCAGTTATCGCGGTGGGGGGGGAATGAACACTGAAGCTTTCTTT. This chain uses TRBV28 with TRBJ1-1; TRBD1 is a possible D gene (5 bases). The CDR3 runs to 17 residues. V lost 4 bases to trimming and J lost 0 bases, with 18 bases between them. CDR1 MDHEN and CDR2 SYDVKM come from the germline V gene.

The chain couples TRBV5-6 to TRBJ2-3; D gene unclear. Trimming stripped 4 bases from V and 6 bases from J, with 12 bases between. In germline, CDR1 is SGHDT, CDR2 YYEEEE. This CDR3 contains 13 residues. CDR3 DNA: TGTGCCAGCAGCACTGTGCCTGCGGATACGCAGTATTTT. It encodes CASSTVPADTQYF.

This chain connects TRBV28 to TRBJ1-2; 12 nucleotides line up with TRBD1. CDR1 and CDR2 from the germline V gene are MDHEN and SYDVKM. Unmatched junction bases numbered 13, after V lost 6 bases and J lost 5 bases. The CDR3 is 17 residues long. The CDR3 sequence: CASSPPGTGGVRYGYTF. The CDR3 nucleotides read TGTGCCAGCAGCCCCCCCGGGACAGGGGGCGTTAGGTATGGCTACACCTTC.

The genes are TRBV7-3 and TRBJ2-5, with a possible D match to TRBD1 (6 bases). This CDR3 region has 13 residues. CDR1 is SGHTA, CDR2 FQGTGA, per germline. V was clipped by 5 bases and J by 4 bases, with 11 bases between them. CDR3 in amino acids: CASSLGQRETQYF. As DNA, the CDR3 is TGTGCCAGCAGCCTAGGACAGCGAGAGACCCAGTACTTC. The variable domain in full, with the rest retrieved from reference TRBV7-3 and TRBJ2-5, is GAGVSQTPSNKVTEKGKYVELRCDPISGHTALYWYRQSLGQGPEFLIYFQGTGAADDSGLPNDRFFAVRPEGSVSTLKIQRTERGDSAVYLCASSLGQRETQYFGPGTRLLVL.

This clone was seen a single time. This chain connects TRBV7-2 to TRBJ2-4, with D perhaps matching TRBD2 (6 bases). V lost 1 base to trimming and J lost 8 bases, with 15 bases between them. This CDR3 has 15 residues. Germline values: CDR1 SGHTA, CDR2 FQGNSA. CDR3 sequence reads: CASSLEGPRRDIQYF. The DNA of the CDR3 is TGTGCCAGCAGCTTAGAAGGACCCCGGAGGGACATTCAGTACTTC.

This clone is medium-sized. The chain carries TRBV25-1 and TRBJ2-7; 8 bases are shared with TRBD1. The CDR3 consists of 13 residues. Germline CDR1 is MGHDK and CDR2 is SYGVNS. V shed 1 base and J 6 bases; nucleotides not matched to a gene: 2. Here the CDR3 reads CASSESGGGEQYF. The CDR3 region has the DNA TGTGCCAGCAGTGAATCAGGGGGCGGCGAGCAGTACTTC.

V is TRBV4-1 and J is TRBJ1-1; TRBD1 matches at 7 bases. V shed 3 bases and J 3 bases; nucleotides not matched to a gene: 7. The CDR3 sequence is 15 residues long. The germline V gene has CDR1 MGHRA and CDR2 YSYEKL. The CDR3 loop is CASSQTGRVDTEAFF. CDR3 DNA: TGCGCCAGCAGCCAGACAGGGCGTGTGGACACTGAAGCTTTCTTT.

This clone appeared a single time. The rearrangement links TRBV6-5 to TRBJ2-5; TRBD2 agrees at 12 bases. V lost 5 bases, J lost 1 base, and 2 bases stayed unmatched. The germline V gene encodes CDR1 MNHEY and CDR2 SVGAGI. This CDR3 has 15 amino acids. The CDR3 DNA is TGTGCCAGCAGTCGACTAGCGGGGGCCCAAGAGACCCAGTACTTC. Protein sequence: CASSRLAGAQETQYF.

The V and J genes are TRBV25-1 and TRBJ2-1, with 8 bases fitting TRBD1. Germline CDR1 reads MGHDK; CDR2 reads SYGVNS. CDR3 size: 17 residues. Germline trimming cut 1 base from V and 5 bases from J; bases unmatched to any gene: 10. This CDR3 reads CASSELRGQVGNNEQFF. CDR3 in DNA: TGTGCCAGCAGTGAATTGAGGGGACAGGTGGGGAACAATGAGCAGTTCTTC.

J is TRBJ1-3 and V is TRBV30; D is unresolved. The CDR3 covers 14 residues. Trimming shortened V by 0 bases and J by 0 bases, and 6 bases separated the two germline ends. Looked up from germline, CDR1 is GTSNPN and CDR2 is SVGIG (reference sequence). The CDR3 here is CAWSVAGSGNTIYF. CDR3 DNA sequence: TGTGCCTGGAGTGTGGCAGGCTCTGGAAACACCATATATTTT.

The rearrangement joins TRBV13 to TRBJ1-1, with D perhaps matching TRBD1 (6 bases). V was shortened by 10 bases and J by 7 bases, with 16 bases between the two germline ends. The CDR3 is 12 residues long. Per germline, CDR1 PRHDT and CDR2 FYEKMQ (reference sequence). The CDR3 here is CATQSGGGEAFF. In DNA, the CDR3 is TGTGCCACCCAATCGGGGGGCGGTGAAGCTTTCTTT.

The V and J genes are TRBV9 and TRBJ2-7; D might be TRBD1 (6 bases). The V gene lost 3 bases and the J gene lost 5 bases, with 24 bases spanning the gap. This CDR3 region has 17 residues. CDR1 and CDR2 from the germline V gene are SGDLS and YYNGEE. As DNA, the CDR3 is TGTGCCAGCAGCGATGGCCCGCAGGGGTCCCTGGGCCACGAGCAGTACTTC. This sequence encodes CASSDGPQGSLGHEQYF.